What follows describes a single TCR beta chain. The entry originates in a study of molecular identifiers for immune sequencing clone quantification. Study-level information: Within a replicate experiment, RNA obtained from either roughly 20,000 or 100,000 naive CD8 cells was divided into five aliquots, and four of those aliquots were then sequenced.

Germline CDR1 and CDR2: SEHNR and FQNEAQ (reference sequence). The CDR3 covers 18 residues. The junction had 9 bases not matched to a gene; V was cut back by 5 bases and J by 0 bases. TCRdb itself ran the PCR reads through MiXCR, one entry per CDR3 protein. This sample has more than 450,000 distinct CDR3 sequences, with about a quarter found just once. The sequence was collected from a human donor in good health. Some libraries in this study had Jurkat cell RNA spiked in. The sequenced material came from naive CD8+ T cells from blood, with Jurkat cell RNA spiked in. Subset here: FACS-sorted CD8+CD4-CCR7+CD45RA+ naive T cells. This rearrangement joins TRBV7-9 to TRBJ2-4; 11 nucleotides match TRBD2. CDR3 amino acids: CASSPLSGRGLAKNIQYF. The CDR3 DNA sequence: TGTGCCAGCAGCCCCCTTAGCGGGAGGGGACTAGCCAAAAACATTCAGTACTTC.